The rows below give T cell receptor beta chains drawn from one sample of a study of blood T cell dynamics during melanoma immunotherapy. Clones were sequenced by immunoSEQ multiplex PCR, and TCRdb holds only the in-frame ones, with some missing. The data show about 4,900 clones, with about 86% seen just once and roughly 33% held by the top ten. The starting material was blood, obtained from a patient treated with checkpoint blockade. Source of these receptors: a human donor with melanoma. CDR3s include the opening cysteine and the closing phenylalanine or tryptophan. The D gene is left open where the match is weak. Clone size is stated in some rows and not others, as once, few, many or a class when expanded.

D: NA; J: TRBJ1-2; size: NA; length: 12; V: TRBV19; DNA: TGTGCCAGTAGTATAGAGCCGGCGGTAAACACCTTC; CDR3: CASSIEPAVNTF
D: NA; J: TRBJ2-2; size: NA; length: 15; V: TRBV21-1; DNA: TGTGCCAGCAGCAAAGGTGAGGGGTGCACCGGGGAGCTGTTTTTT; CDR3: CASSKGEGCTGELFF
D: TRBD1; J: TRBJ1-5; size: few; length: 17; V: TRBV7-2; DNA: TGTGCCAGCAGCCTAAGCTCCGGGACAGGGGGCTTTCAGCCCCAGCATTTT; CDR3: CASSLSSGTGGFQPQHF
D: NA; J: TRBJ2-7; size: NA; length: 15; V: TRBV30; DNA: TGTGCCTGGAGTGGAAGCGGGCACAGCTCCTACGAGCAGTACTTC; CDR3: CAWSGSGHSSYEQYF
D: TRBD1; J: TRBJ1-1; size: NA; length: 15; V: TRBV7-9; DNA: TGTGCCAGCAGCTTAGCAGGACAGGGGAACACTGAAGCTTTCTTT; CDR3: CASSLAGQGNTEAFF
D: NA; J: TRBJ2-5; size: NA; length: 17; V: TRBV7-9; DNA: TGTGCCAGCAGCCCCCGCCTAGGTGGGGCGGAACAAGAGACCCAGTACTTC; CDR3: CASSPRLGGAEQETQYF
D: TRBD1; J: TRBJ1-5; size: NA; length: 15; V: TRBV4-3; DNA: TGCGCCAGCAGCCGGGACAGGGAAGGTAATCAGCCCCAGCATTTT; CDR3: CASSRDREGNQPQHF
D: NA; J: TRBJ2-3; size: NA; length: 16; V: TRBV5-1; DNA: TGCGCCAGCAGCTTGGGGCTTAGGGAGGGCACAGATACGCAGTATTTT; CDR3: CASSLGLREGTDTQYF
D: TRBD1; J: TRBJ2-1; size: NA; length: 13; V: TRBV19; DNA: TGTGCCAGTAGTATGACAGGGGGCATTGAGCAGTTCTTC; CDR3: CASSMTGGIEQFF
D: NA; J: TRBJ2-2; size: NA; length: 15; V: TRBV15; DNA: TGTGCCACCAGCAGATACACCAACCCCACCGGGGAGCTGTTTTTT; CDR3: CATSRYTNPTGELFF
D: NA; J: TRBJ2-2; size: NA; length: 14; V: TRBV5-1; DNA: TGCGCCAGCCAACGTAGCGGGAACACCGGGGAGCTGTTTTTT; CDR3: CASQRSGNTGELFF
D: TRBD1; J: TRBJ1-5; size: NA; length: 17; V: TRBV6-1; DNA: TGTGCCAGCAGTGAGGGACAGGGTTGGAATAGCAATCAGCCCCAGCATTTT; CDR3: CASSEGQGWNSNQPQHF
D: NA; J: TRBJ2-7; size: NA; length: 14; V: TRBV5-4; DNA: TGTGCCAGCAGTCCGGAGGTCGTCGCCTACGAGCAGTACTTC; CDR3: CASSPEVVAYEQYF
D: TRBD1; J: TRBJ2-7; size: NA; length: 14; V: TRBV7-6; DNA: TGTGCCAGCAGCGGCACAGGGGTAGGCTACGAGCAGTACTTC; CDR3: CASSGTGVGYEQYF
D: TRBD1; J: TRBJ1-2; size: hyperexpanded; length: 21; V: TRBV28; DNA: TGTGCCAGCAGTCCTATCGGGACAGGGGTCCCCCAACGGTTGGGTGACTATGGCTACACCTTC; CDR3: CASSPIGTGVPQRLGDYGYTF
D: NA; J: TRBJ1-1; size: NA; length: 13; V: TRBV4-3; DNA: TGCGCCAGCAGCCTGACCAGAGGGTTTGAAGCTTTCTTT; CDR3: CASSLTRGFEAFF
D: TRBD1; J: TRBJ1-1; size: few; length: 15; V: TRBV19; DNA: TGTGCCAGTAGTATAGGACAGGGAACGAACACTGAAGCTTTCTTT; CDR3: CASSIGQGTNTEAFF
D: NA; J: TRBJ2-6; size: once; length: 16; V: TRBV19; DNA: TGTGCCAGTACCACTCTTCAGGGCTCTGGGGCCAACGTCCTGACTTTC; CDR3: CASTTLQGSGANVLTF
D: TRBD1; J: TRBJ2-1; size: NA; length: 16; V: TRBV4-3; DNA: TGCGCCAGCAGCCGAGATATTGGGACAGCCTACAATGAGCAGTTCTTC; CDR3: CASSRDIGTAYNEQFF
D: TRBD2; J: TRBJ2-5; size: NA; length: 17; V: TRBV7-2; DNA: TGTGCCAGCAGCCCGGGGACTAGCGGGAGGGTACAAGAGACCCAGTACTTC; CDR3: CASSPGTSGRVQETQYF
D: NA; J: TRBJ2-7; size: NA; length: 14; V: TRBV7-2; DNA: TGTGCCAGCAGCTTGGAACAGCAGCTTTACGAGCAGTACTTC; CDR3: CASSLEQQLYEQYF
D: TRBD2; J: TRBJ2-5; size: NA; length: 18; V: TRBV7-9; DNA: TGTGCCAGCAGCCAAGACGGGGGCGGGAGGGCCTATTTGGAGACCCAGTACTTC; CDR3: CASSQDGGGRAYLETQYF
D: TRBD1; J: TRBJ1-2; size: NA; length: 13; V: TRBV19; DNA: TGTGCCAGTAGCGACACAGGGGTTCGGGGCTACACCTTC; CDR3: CASSDTGVRGYTF
D: NA; J: TRBJ2-1; size: NA; length: 11; V: TRBV25-1; DNA: TGTGCCAGCAGCGAAAGCACACTGCAGTTCTTC; CDR3: CASSESTLQFF
D: NA; J: TRBJ1-5; size: NA; length: 15; V: TRBV7-3; DNA: TGTGCCAGCAGCCTCTCCCGGGGGGCAGGACAGCCCCAGCATTTT; CDR3: CASSLSRGAGQPQHF
D: NA; J: TRBJ1-1; size: NA; length: 15; V: TRBV19; DNA: TGTGCCAGTAGCAAACAGGGCCGAGGTGACACTGAAGCTTTCTTT; CDR3: CASSKQGRGDTEAFF
D: TRBD1; J: TRBJ2-7; size: NA; length: 15; V: TRBV18; DNA: TGTGCCAGCTCAACCACAGGGGGCGAAGGCTACGAGCAGTACTTC; CDR3: CASSTTGGEGYEQYF
D: TRBD2; J: TRBJ2-4; size: NA; length: 16; V: TRBV5-8; DNA: TGTGCCAGCAGTCCTAAGCGGGATTGGGCCAAAAACATTCAGTACTTC; CDR3: CASSPKRDWAKNIQYF
D: NA; J: TRBJ2-1; size: NA; length: 15; V: TRBV25-1; DNA: TGTGCCAGCAGTGAAGGTGGGGGATGGAACAATGAGCAGTTCTTC; CDR3: CASSEGGGWNNEQFF
D: NA; J: TRBJ1-2; size: few; length: 13; V: TRBV18; DNA: TGTGCCAGCTCACAACAGGAATTCTATGGCTACACCTTC; CDR3: CASSQQEFYGYTF
D: NA; J: TRBJ1-3; size: NA; length: 15; V: TRBV15; DNA: TGTGCCACCAGCAGAGATCGGGGCTCTGGAAACACCATATATTTT; CDR3: CATSRDRGSGNTIYF
D: NA; J: TRBJ2-7; size: NA; length: 11; V: TRBV6-1; DNA: TGTGCCAGCAGTGAAGGGGGCGAGCAGTACTTC; CDR3: CASSEGGEQYF
D: NA; J: TRBJ2-5; size: once; length: 14; V: TRBV7-2; DNA: TGTGCCAGCAGCTTAGTCGGAACACACGAGACCCAGTACTTC; CDR3: CASSLVGTHETQYF
D: NA; J: TRBJ2-4; size: NA; length: 16; V: TRBV7-3; DNA: TGTGCCAGCAGCTTAGCAGGAGGAATAGCCAAAAACATTCAGTACTTC; CDR3: CASSLAGGIAKNIQYF
D: NA; J: TRBJ2-5; size: NA; length: 12; V: TRBV5-6; DNA: TGTGCCAGCGGGTGGGGCCAAGAGACCCAGTACTTC; CDR3: CASGWGQETQYF
D: NA; J: TRBJ2-2; size: NA; length: 17; V: TRBV9; DNA: TGTGCCAGCAGCTACTTCGGGAGGGGGCTAGACACCGGGGAGCTGTTTTTT; CDR3: CASSYFGRGLDTGELFF
D: NA; J: TRBJ2-6; size: NA; length: 15; V: TRBV6-4; DNA: TGTGCCAGCAGTGAGGAAGATTCTGGGGCCAACGTCCTGACTTTC; CDR3: CASSEEDSGANVLTF
D: NA; J: TRBJ2-3; size: once; length: 20; V: TRBV21-1; DNA: TGTGCCAGCAGCAAAGGGGAAGAACTGGGACTAGCGGGAGTCGAGGATACGCAGTATTTT; CDR3: CASSKGEELGLAGVEDTQYF
D: NA; J: TRBJ1-4; size: NA; length: 15; V: TRBV6-1; DNA: TGTGCCAGCACCACCCGAGGGCGAACTAATGAAAAACTGTTTTTT; CDR3: CASTTRGRTNEKLFF
D: NA; J: TRBJ2-1; size: NA; length: 14; V: TRBV5-8; DNA: TGTGCCAGCAGCCACCAGGGTGCCTACAATGAGCAGTTCTTC; CDR3: CASSHQGAYNEQFF
D: NA; J: TRBJ2-7; size: NA; length: 13; V: TRBV12-2; DNA: TGTGCAAGTCGCTTTTGGGCGCGCTACGAGCAGTACTTC; CDR3: CASRFWARYEQYF